This record concerns one T cell receptor (beta chain) sequence. Its antigen remains unidentified. Method: immunoSEQ multiplex PCR; TCRdb's copy keeps in-frame clones and lacks some. The sample consists of roughly 350,000 clones, around 87% of them appearing once. The sample belongs to a study of Ad26.COV2.S vaccination and SARS-CoV-2 variants. Turning to the study itself: Dosing was one shot or two shots 56 days apart.

Stated treatment: some 20 received Ad26.COV2.S at low or high dose, single or two shots; 5 received placebo; per-sample allocation not given. Day 63 after the first injection of vaccine or placebo was the sampling time. The CDR3 runs 13 residues. Trimming pared 4 bases from V and 2 bases from J, leaving 11 bases between. CDR1 SQVTM and CDR2 ANQGSEA come from the germline V gene. Study-level results: Reportedly, spike-specific CD8+ and CD4+ T cell responses achieved substantial breadth once vaccination had taken place. Analyses that measured TCR breadth and depth may have underestimated total T cell responses. Spike-specific TCR breadth ran higher among vaccine recipients than placebo recipients.

Sequenced material: peripheral blood, taken in a trial of Ad26.COV2.S vaccine versus placebo. This chain joins TRBV29-1 and TRBJ1-1; weak D call: TRBD1 (6 bases). The TCR originated in a person between 18 and 65 years old who received the Ad26.COV2.S COVID-19 vaccine or a placebo. The CDR3 DNA follows: TGCAGCGTTGTTTGGGACACAAACACTGAAGCTTTCTTT. Translated: CSVVWDTNTEAFF.